A single sample is the source of the 30 T cell receptor beta chains below, sequenced in a study of shared clonotypes between healthy human individuals. CD45RO-negative cells were positively selected for CCR7, leaving out terminally differentiated effector memory CD45RA+ cells. Assay used: immunoSEQ multiplex PCR; TCRdb lists only in-frame clones, some missing. The data show a few hundred thousand clones, about 95% seen once. The sequenced material came from naive CD8+ T cells sorted from blood. Source of these receptors: a woman aged 30 to 39 in good health.

The V gene is TRBV5-6, the J gene TRBJ2-7, with D unresolved. CDR1 SGHDT and CDR2 YYEEEE come from the germline V gene. Trimming shortened V by 0 bases and J by 7 bases, and 11 bases separated the two germline ends. There are 13 residues in the CDR3. The CDR3 nucleotides are TGTGCCAGCAGCTTGGCTATGGTGGGGGAGCAGTACTTC. Protein: CASSLAMVGEQYF.

The sample holds one count of this clone. This sequence joins TRBV21-1 and TRBJ2-7; the table calls TRBD1, which could not be checked here. TRBV21-1 is labeled a pseudogene. The CDR3 loop spans 11 amino acids. The CDR3 bases are TGTGCCAGCCTACAGAAGGACGAGCAGTACTTC. It specifies CASLQKDEQYF.

Remarks on this clone: Other DNA sequences within the sample encode an identical CDR3. This rearrangement joins TRBV6-5 to TRBJ1-2; D is ambiguous. CDR3 length equals 13 residues. The V gene's germline CDR1 is MNHEY and CDR2 SVGAGI. V gave up 2 bases and J gave up 1 base, with 5 bases separating them. CDR3 in amino acids: CASSYEGNYGYTF. The CDR3 region has the DNA TGTGCCAGCAGTTACGAGGGTAACTATGGCTACACCTTC.

The chain links TRBV28 to TRBJ2-2; 8 bases line up with TRBD2. Germline loops: CDR1 MDHEN, CDR2 SYDVKM. The CDR3 is made up of 19 amino acids. V lost 4 bases, J lost 1 base, and 14 bases stayed unmatched. In nucleotides, the CDR3 is TGTGCCAGCAGTTCCGTTAAGACTAGCGCGAATGTGAACACCGGGGAGCTGTTTTTT. As protein: CASSSVKTSANVNTGELFF.

V usage is TRBV19 and J usage is TRBJ2-1; the match to TRBD2 covers 9 bases. The CDR3 contains 15 residues. The germline V gene has CDR1 LNHDA and CDR2 SQIVND (reference sequence). J lost 6 bases, V lost 2 bases, and 5 bases had no gene match. The CDR3 sequence: CASSISGTSFNEQFF. The DNA of the CDR3 is TGTGCCAGTAGTATATCCGGGACTAGCTTCAATGAGCAGTTCTTC.

The chain couples TRBV5-4 to TRBJ2-6, with TRBD2 matching over 8 bases. Germline CDR1 reads SGHNT; CDR2 reads YYREEE (reference sequence). V gave up 4 bases and J gave up 0 bases; unmatched junction bases: 6. CDR3 length equals 17 residues. The CDR3 loop is CASSDGLASSGANVLTF. CDR3 nucleotide sequence: TGTGCCAGCAGCGACGGACTAGCCAGCTCTGGGGCCAACGTCCTGACTTTC.

The chain uses TRBV19 and TRBJ1-1; 7 bases line up with TRBD1. The V and J ends lost 5 bases and 0 bases, in that order; junction bases with no gene match: 3. There are 14 residues in the CDR3. In germline, CDR1 is LNHDA, CDR2 SQIVND (reference sequence). CDR3 DNA sequence: TGTGCCAGTAGTTACAGGGGCTTGAACACTGAAGCTTTCTTT. Translated, it gives CASSYRGLNTEAFF.

The chain employs TRBV28 and TRBJ2-1, with 7 nucleotides matching TRBD2. Trimming took 4 bases from V and 3 from J; bases not matched to a gene: 9. The CDR3 is 16 residues long. Germline-derived CDR1 and CDR2 are MDHEN and SYDVKM. The CDR3 reads CASSSRLASSYNEQFF. For the CDR3, the DNA is TGTGCCAGCAGTTCAAGACTAGCTTCCAGCTACAATGAGCAGTTCTTC.

The chain has TRBV11-2 and TRBJ2-3; a weak D match, TRBD2 (5 bases). Germline V gives CDR1 SGHAT, CDR2 FQNNGV. Trimming stripped 3 bases from V and 0 bases from J, with 10 bases between. This CDR3 region has 15 residues. As DNA, the CDR3 is TGTGCCAGCAGCTTGTGGGAGAGGAGCACAGATACGCAGTATTTT. Its protein product is CASSLWERSTDTQYF. Together with reference TRBV11-2 and TRBJ2-3, the CDR3 gives the full variable domain: EAGVAQSPRYKIIEKRQSVAFWCNPISGHATLYWYQQILGQGPKLLIQFQNNGVVDDSQLPKDRFSAERLKGVDSTLKIQPAKLEDSAVYLCASSLWERSTDTQYFGPGTRLTVL.

This chain uses TRBV2 with TRBJ1-2; 8 bases fit TRBD1. Germline loops: CDR1 SNHLY, CDR2 FYNNEI. V lost 7 bases, J lost 8 bases, and 12 bases stayed unmatched. This CDR3 spans 14 amino acids. This chain's CDR3 is CASIPDDRGEGYTF. CDR3 coding DNA: TGTGCCAGCATACCCGATGACAGGGGAGAAGGCTACACCTTC.

The J gene is TRBJ1-5, the V gene TRBV7-8; tentative D call: TRBD1 (6 bases). The germline CDR1 and CDR2 sequences are SGHVS and FQNEAQ. V was shortened by 1 base and J by 1 base, with 8 bases between the two germline ends. This CDR3 comprises 15 residues. The CDR3 region has the DNA TGTGCCAGCAGCTTAGGGGGGGCGAGCAATCAGCCCCAGCATTTT. It specifies CASSLGGASNQPQHF.

The chain joins TRBV5-1 to TRBJ2-7; 7 nucleotides align to TRBD2. CDR1 and CDR2 (germline): SGHRS, YFSETQ. The CDR3 contains 13 residues. The junction had 4 bases not matched to a gene; V was cut back by 4 bases and J by 3 bases. The CDR3 DNA reads TGCGCCAGCAGCGCGGGAGACTACTACGAGCAGTACTTC. Translation gives CASSAGDYYEQYF.

The chain joins TRBV7-6 to TRBJ1-1; unclear D gene. The CDR3 loop spans 19 amino acids. V was pared by 6 bases and J by 1 base, with 27 bases between. The V gene's germline CDR1 is SGHVS and CDR2 FNYEAQ. As DNA, the CDR3 is TGTGCCAGCAGGGAGCCCTCCCAGATCGCCGGGTTGCAGAACACTGAAGCTTTCTTT. Its protein product is CASREPSQIAGLQNTEAFF.

This sequence joins TRBV27 and TRBJ2-7; D may correspond to TRBD1 or TRBD2 (6 bases each). With 10 bases removed from V and 3 bases from J, the gap between germline ends came to 22 bases. The CDR3 has 15 amino acids. CDR1 and CDR2 (germline): MNHEY, SMNVEV (reference sequence). CDR3 in amino acids: CATPKPGASNYEQYF. The CDR3 nucleotides are TGTGCCACTCCCAAACCGGGGGCCAGCAACTACGAGCAGTACTTC.

The chain carries TRBV27 and TRBJ2-5, with D unclear. CDR1 is MNHEY and CDR2 is SMNVEV in the germline V gene (reference sequence). V lost 4 bases and J 2 bases, leaving 8 bases between the germline ends. CDR3 length equals 13 residues. The CDR3 DNA reads as TGTGCCAGCAGTTCTCAGAATCAAGAGACCCAGTACTTC. As protein: CASSSQNQETQYF.

The rearrangement uses TRBV9 and TRBJ2-1, with TRBD2 matching 10 bases. V was pared by 3 bases and J by 7 bases, with 1 base of the junction left unmatched. The CDR3 has 13 amino acids. Germline V gene lookup returns CDR1 SGDLS and CDR2 YYNGEE. The CDR3 loop reads CASSATSGNEQFF. The CDR3 DNA sequence: TGTGCCAGCAGCGCGACTAGCGGGAATGAGCAGTTCTTC.

The chain combines TRBV19 with TRBJ2-7; perhaps TRBD2 as D (6 bases). Germline CDR1 and CDR2: LNHDA and SQIVND (reference sequence). V was trimmed by 0 bases and J by 0 bases, leaving 18 bases between them. CDR3 size: 18 residues. The CDR3 loop is CASSIDLGRGTLSYEQYF. The CDR3 coding sequence is TGTGCCAGTAGTATAGATCTCGGTCGGGGGACCCTCTCCTACGAGCAGTACTTC.

The chain is built from TRBV9 and TRBJ2-2; D ambiguous. V shed 3 bases and J shed 7 bases, with 19 bases lying between them. The CDR3 length is 16 residues. Per the germline V gene, CDR1 is SGDLS and CDR2 is YYNGEE. CDR3 nucleotide sequence: TGTGCCAGCAGCGATCGCGCCGGGTCGCTGGACGGGGAGCTGTTTTTT. It yields the protein CASSDRAGSLDGELFF.

The J gene is TRBJ2-3, the V gene TRBV4-1; 9 bases agree with TRBD1. Trimming at V came to 1 base and at J to 3 bases, leaving 5 bases not matched to a gene. The CDR3 is 16 residues long. Germline V lookup: CDR1 MGHRA, CDR2 YSYEKL. CDR3: CASSQGPGQGTDTQYF. Written as DNA, the CDR3 is TGCGCCAGCAGCCAAGGCCCGGGACAGGGTACAGATACGCAGTATTTT.

The V and J genes are TRBV2 and TRBJ1-5; perhaps TRBD1 as D (5 bases). Germline CDR1 reads SNHLY; CDR2 reads FYNNEI. This CDR3 contains 16 residues. The V end lost 6 bases, the J end lost 2 bases, and 17 bases lay between the germline ends. DNA for the CDR3: TGTGCCAGCAGGACAGATCGACCCTGGGGCAATCAGCCCCAGCATTTT. It encodes CASRTDRPWGNQPQHF.

The chain is built from TRBV19 and TRBJ2-7; TRBD2 matches 8 bases. V lost 4 bases, J lost 2 bases, and 7 bases stayed unmatched. CDR3 length: 15 amino acids. Germline V CDR1 and CDR2: LNHDA, SQIVND (reference sequence). For the CDR3, the DNA is TGTGCCAGTAGTAAAGGACTAGCCCTACCCTACGAGCAGTACTTC. It yields the protein CASSKGLALPYEQYF.

The chain joins TRBV7-3 to TRBJ2-6; D remains ambiguous. The germline V and J ends were trimmed by 5 bases and 5 bases, with 22 bases remaining between them. The CDR3 sequence is 18 residues long. From germline, CDR1 is SGHTA and CDR2 FQGTGA. CDR3 protein: CASSKVQDAQSRANVLTF. In DNA form, the CDR3 reads TGTGCCAGCAGCAAAGTACAAGACGCTCAAAGTCGGGCCAACGTCCTGACTTTC.

This chain uses TRBV5-8 with TRBJ2-7, with D uncertain. V lost 0 bases and J 3 bases, leaving 7 bases between the germline ends. Germline V CDR1 and CDR2: SGHTS, YDEGEE. The CDR3 is 13 amino acids. CDR3: CASSLAGNYEQYF. The CDR3 DNA reads TGTGCCAGCAGCTTGGCCGGCAACTACGAGCAGTACTTC.

V and J are TRBV9 and TRBJ2-2, with 8 bases that match TRBD2. CDR3 size: 16 residues. Looked up from germline, CDR1 is SGDLS and CDR2 is YYNGEE. Losses at the gene ends were 2 bases for V and 0 bases for J; bases not matched to a gene: 3. CDR3 amino acids: CASSVFSGTNTGELFF. CDR3 sequence (DNA): TGTGCCAGCAGCGTTTTTAGCGGGACGAACACCGGGGAGCTGTTTTTT.

The chain links TRBV6-5 to TRBJ1-3; 7 bases align to TRBD1. Germline V CDR1 and CDR2: MNHEY, SVGAGI. V shed 0 bases, J shed 0 bases, and the junction held 2 bases outside the gene matches. The CDR3 is 16 residues long. Here the CDR3 DNA reads TGTGCCAGCAGTTACTCACGGACAGGCTCTGGAAACACCATATATTTT. It codes for CASSYSRTGSGNTIYF.

The chain combines TRBV4-2 with TRBJ1-1; TRBD1 might be the D (6 bases). From germline, CDR1 is LGHNA and CDR2 YNFKEQ. CDR3 length: 12 residues. The V end lost 4 bases, the J end lost 4 bases, and 7 bases lay between the germline ends. The CDR3 nucleotides are TGTGCCAGCAGCCTCAGGGGCACTGAAGCTTTCTTT. Translated, it gives CASSLRGTEAFF.

This rearrangement joins TRBV5-6 to TRBJ2-7; D perhaps matches TRBD1 (5 bases). The germline gives CDR1 SGHDT, CDR2 YYEEEE. The V and J ends lost 0 bases and 6 bases respectively, with 10 bases between them. This CDR3 spans 13 amino acids. The CDR3 coding sequence is TGTGCCAGCAGCTTGGTGCAGGGCGGCGAGCAGTACTTC. This translates into CASSLVQGGEQYF.

The chain links TRBV4-2 to TRBJ2-1, with 8 bases aligning to TRBD2. CDR3 length: 15 residues. The J segment lost 6 bases and the V segment lost 4 bases, leaving 8 bases of the junction unmatched. Germline V lookup: CDR1 LGHNA, CDR2 YNFKEQ. In DNA form, the CDR3 reads TGTGCCAGCAGCCCAGCGGATAGCGGGACCAATGAGCAGTTCTTC. Protein sequence: CASSPADSGTNEQFF.

The table lists this clone with a count of one. The chain couples TRBV19 to TRBJ2-7; 9 positions match TRBD2. V lost 5 bases, J lost 2 bases, and 1 base stayed unmatched. The CDR3 extends over 13 amino acids. CDR1 and CDR2 (germline): LNHDA, SQIVND (reference sequence). This chain's CDR3 is CASSSSGTYEQYF. CDR3 DNA: TGTGCCAGTAGTTCTAGCGGGACCTACGAGCAGTACTTC.

This sequence joins TRBV9 and TRBJ1-2; the match to TRBD1 covers 7 bases. This CDR3 spans 14 amino acids. With 4 bases clipped from V and 4 bases from J, the junction kept 7 bases outside the gene matches. Germline V gene sequence: CDR1 SGDLS, CDR2 YYNGEE. The CDR3 reads CASSPSTGSYGYTF. The DNA for the CDR3 is TGTGCCAGCAGCCCCTCGACAGGGAGCTATGGCTACACCTTC.